This TCR beta chain came from a study of blood T cells in healthy people across ages. About the research overall: Per two T cells, about one barcoded beta molecule was captured through template switching.

CDR1 and CDR2 (germline): KGHDR, SFDVKD. The V end lost 4 bases, the J end lost 5 bases, and 9 bases lay between the germline ends. The CDR3 totals 13 residues. Study-wide findings and caveats: Estimates of diversity drawn from one million T cells were considered underestimates.

Extractions gave at least 6 micrograms of total RNA per sample. This clonotype was detected only a few times. The antigen remains unidentified. Through a sample-barcoded 5' primer and a J-beta primer mix, a second PCR was run for roughly 6 to 11 cycles. Sequencing yielded, for each sample, at least 3 million paired-end reads carrying CDR3. TCRdb re-analysed the 5' RACE reads in MiXCR, keeping a single row per CDR3 protein. The sample records 650,000 to 800,000 distinct CDR3 sequences, approximately 44% being singletons. The clonotype comes from a man aged 55-75 years in good health. The sample comprised blood. The rearrangement joins TRBV24-1 to TRBJ2-3, with no clear D. CDR3 coding DNA: TGTGCCACCAGTGACCCCAATGAAGATACGCAGTATTTT. It translates to CATSDPNEDTQYF.